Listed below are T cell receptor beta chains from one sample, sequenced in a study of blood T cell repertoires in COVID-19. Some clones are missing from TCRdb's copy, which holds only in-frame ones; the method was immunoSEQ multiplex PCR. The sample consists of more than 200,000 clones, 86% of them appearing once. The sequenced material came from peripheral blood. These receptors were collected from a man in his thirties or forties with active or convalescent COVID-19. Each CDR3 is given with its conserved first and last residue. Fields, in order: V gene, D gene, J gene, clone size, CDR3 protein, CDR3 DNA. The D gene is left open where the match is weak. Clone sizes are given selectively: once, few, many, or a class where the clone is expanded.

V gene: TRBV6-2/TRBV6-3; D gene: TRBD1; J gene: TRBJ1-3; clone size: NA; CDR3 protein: CASSSGTAKQNTIYF; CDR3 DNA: TGTGCCAGCAGTTCCGGGACAGCAAAACAAAACACCATATATTTT
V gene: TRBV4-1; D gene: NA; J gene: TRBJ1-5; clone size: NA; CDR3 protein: CASSQEAWTDNQPQHF; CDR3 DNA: TGCGCCAGCAGCCAAGAAGCTTGGACAGACAATCAGCCCCAGCATTTT
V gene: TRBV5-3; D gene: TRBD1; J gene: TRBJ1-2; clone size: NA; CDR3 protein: CARSLGDRAYGYTF; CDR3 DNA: TGTGCCAGAAGCTTAGGGGACAGGGCCTATGGCTACACCTTC
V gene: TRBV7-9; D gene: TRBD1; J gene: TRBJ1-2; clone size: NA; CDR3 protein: CASSLVDRVHYGYTF; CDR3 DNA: TGTGCCAGCAGCTTAGTCGACAGGGTTCACTATGGCTACACCTTC
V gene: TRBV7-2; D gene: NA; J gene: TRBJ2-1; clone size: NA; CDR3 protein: CASSPSRSGYNEQFF; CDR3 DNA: TGTGCCAGCAGCCCATCTAGGTCTGGCTACAATGAGCAGTTCTTC
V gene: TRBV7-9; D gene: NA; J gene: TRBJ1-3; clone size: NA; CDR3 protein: CASSPPRGGASGNTIYF; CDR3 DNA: TGTGCCAGCAGCCCACCTCGGGGGGGCGCGTCTGGAAACACCATATATTTT
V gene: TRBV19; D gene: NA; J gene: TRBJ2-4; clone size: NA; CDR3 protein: CASSIGGAKNIQYF; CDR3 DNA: TGTGCCAGTAGTATTGGGGGGGCCAAAAACATTCAGTACTTC
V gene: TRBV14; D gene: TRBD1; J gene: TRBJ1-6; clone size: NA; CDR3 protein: CASSRTGGNSPLHF; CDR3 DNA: TGTGCCAGCAGTCGGACAGGGGGGAATTCACCCCTCCACTTT
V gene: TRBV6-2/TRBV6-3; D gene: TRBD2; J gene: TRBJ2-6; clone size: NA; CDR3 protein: CASSLILAPLGANVLTF; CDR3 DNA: TGTGCCAGCAGCTTGATACTAGCGCCCCTTGGGGCCAACGTCCTGACTTTC
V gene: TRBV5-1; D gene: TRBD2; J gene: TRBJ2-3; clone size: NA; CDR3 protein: CASSSTSGGALPTDTQYF; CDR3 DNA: TGCGCCAGCAGCTCAACTAGCGGGGGGGCCCTTCCGACAGATACGCAGTATTTT
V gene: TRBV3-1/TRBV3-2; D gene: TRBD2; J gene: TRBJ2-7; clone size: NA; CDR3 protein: CASSQDWRGGHEQYF; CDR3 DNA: TGTGCCAGCAGCCAAGACTGGCGGGGGGGCCACGAGCAGTACTTC
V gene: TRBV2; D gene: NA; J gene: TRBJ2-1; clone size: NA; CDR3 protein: CASRVTTYNEQFF; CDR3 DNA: TGTGCCAGCCGTGTAACTACCTACAATGAGCAGTTCTTC
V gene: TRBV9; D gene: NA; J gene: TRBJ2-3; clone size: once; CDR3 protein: CASSELPGWRSTDTQYF; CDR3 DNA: TGTGCCAGCAGCGAATTGCCGGGGTGGAGAAGCACAGATACGCAGTATTTT
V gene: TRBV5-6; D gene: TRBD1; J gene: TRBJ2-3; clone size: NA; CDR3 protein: CASTPGRGQYTDTQYF; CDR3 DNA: TGTGCCAGCACCCCCGGAAGGGGGCAGTACACAGATACGCAGTATTTT
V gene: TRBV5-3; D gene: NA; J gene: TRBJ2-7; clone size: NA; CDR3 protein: CARSQGTCKSSYEQYF; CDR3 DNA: TGTGCCAGAAGCCAGGGGACATGTAAGAGCTCCTACGAGCAGTACTTC
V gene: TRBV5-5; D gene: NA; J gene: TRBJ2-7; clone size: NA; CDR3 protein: CATRLYEGTYEQYF; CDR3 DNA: TGTGCCACCCGGCTTTATGAGGGAACCTACGAGCAGTACTTC
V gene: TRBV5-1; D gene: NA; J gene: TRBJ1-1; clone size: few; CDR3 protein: CASSPSLRGAYTEAFF; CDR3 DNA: TGCGCCAGCAGCCCGAGTTTGAGAGGAGCGTACACTGAAGCTTTCTTT
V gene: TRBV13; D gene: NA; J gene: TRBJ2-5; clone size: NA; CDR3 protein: CASTPRGAQETQYF; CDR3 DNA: TGTGCCAGCACCCCAAGGGGCGCACAAGAGACCCAGTACTTC
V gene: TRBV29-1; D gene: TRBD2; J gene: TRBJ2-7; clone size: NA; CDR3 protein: CSGLAGENSYEQYF; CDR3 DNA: TGCAGCGGATTAGCGGGGGAGAATTCCTACGAGCAGTACTTC
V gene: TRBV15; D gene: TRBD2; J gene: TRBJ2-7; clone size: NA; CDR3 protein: CATSRDRGDYEQYF; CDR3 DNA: TGTGCCACCAGCAGAGATCGGGGGGACTACGAGCAGTACTTC
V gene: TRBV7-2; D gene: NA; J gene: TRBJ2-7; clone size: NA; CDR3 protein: CASSRQISYEQYF; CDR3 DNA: TGTGCCAGCAGCCGACAGATCTCCTACGAGCAGTACTTC
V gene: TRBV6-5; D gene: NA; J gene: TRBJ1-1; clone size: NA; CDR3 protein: CASTPLYMNTEAFF; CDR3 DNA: TGTGCCAGCACCCCCCTGTACATGAACACTGAAGCTTTCTTT
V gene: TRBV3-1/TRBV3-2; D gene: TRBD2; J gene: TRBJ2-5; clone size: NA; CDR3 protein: CASSQVVVGGETQYF; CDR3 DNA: TGTGCCAGCAGCCAAGTGGTAGTCGGGGGGGAGACCCAGTACTTC
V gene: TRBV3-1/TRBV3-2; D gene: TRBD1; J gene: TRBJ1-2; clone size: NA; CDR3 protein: CASTPRRGQNYGYTF; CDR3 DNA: TGTGCCAGCACCCCACGACGGGGACAGAACTATGGCTACACCTTC
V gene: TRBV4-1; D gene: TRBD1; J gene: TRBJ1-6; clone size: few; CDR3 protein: CASSQTPDRGLLNSYNSPLHF; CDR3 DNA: TGCGCCAGCAGCCAAACCCCGGACAGGGGCCTCCTGAACTCCTATAATTCACCCCTCCACTTT
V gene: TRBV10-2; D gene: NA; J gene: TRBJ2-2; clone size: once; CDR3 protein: CASDRSRDSGELFF; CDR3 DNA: TGCGCCAGCGACAGGTCACGGGATAGCGGGGAGCTGTTTTTT
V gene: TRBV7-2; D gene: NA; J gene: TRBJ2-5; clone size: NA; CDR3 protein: CASSWGRGTVDKTQYF; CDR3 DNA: TGTGCCAGCAGCTGGGGCCGCGGGACAGTTGATAAGACCCAGTACTTC
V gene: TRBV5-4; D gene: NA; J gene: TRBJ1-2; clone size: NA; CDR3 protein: CASLESGDYGYTF; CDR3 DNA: TGTGCCAGCCTTGAGTCGGGTGACTATGGCTACACCTTC
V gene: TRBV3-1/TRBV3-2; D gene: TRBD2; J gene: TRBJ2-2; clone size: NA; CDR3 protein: CASSPSRLLAGGPNPVGELFF; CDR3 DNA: TGTGCCAGCAGCCCCTCCCGGTTACTAGCGGGGGGGCCGAATCCTGTCGGGGAGCTGTTTTTT
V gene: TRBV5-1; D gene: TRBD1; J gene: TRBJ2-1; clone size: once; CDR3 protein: CASSQGQGPYNEQFF; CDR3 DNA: TGCGCCAGCAGCCAAGGACAGGGGCCCTACAATGAGCAGTTCTTC
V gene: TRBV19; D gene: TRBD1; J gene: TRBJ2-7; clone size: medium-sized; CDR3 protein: CASSRGTGDPYEQYF; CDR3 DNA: TGTGCCAGTAGTAGGGGGACAGGGGACCCCTACGAGCAGTACTTC
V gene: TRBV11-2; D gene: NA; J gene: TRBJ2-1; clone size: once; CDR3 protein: CASSLDSGFYNEQFF; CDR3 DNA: TGTGCCAGCAGCTTAGACTCGGGGTTCTACAATGAGCAGTTCTTC
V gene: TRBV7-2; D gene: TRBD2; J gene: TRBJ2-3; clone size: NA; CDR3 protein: CASSLASGGGFSDTQYF; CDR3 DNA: TGTGCCAGCAGCTTAGCGTCGGGCGGGGGTTTCTCAGATACGCAGTATTTT
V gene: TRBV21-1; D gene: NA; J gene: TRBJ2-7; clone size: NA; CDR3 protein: CASSKKRGQYEQYF; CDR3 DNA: TGTGCCAGCAGCAAGAAGAGGGGGCAATACGAGCAGTACTTC
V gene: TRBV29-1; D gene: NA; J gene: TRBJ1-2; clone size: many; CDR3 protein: CSVALGGVYTF; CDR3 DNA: TGCAGCGTGGCACTGGGAGGTGTTTACACCTTC
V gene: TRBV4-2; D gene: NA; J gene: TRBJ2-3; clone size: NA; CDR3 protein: CASSRETGAGGDTQYF; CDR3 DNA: TGTGCCAGCAGCCGAGAAACAGGGGCCGGGGGAGATACGCAGTATTTT
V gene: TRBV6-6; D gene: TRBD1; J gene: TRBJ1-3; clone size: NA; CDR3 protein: CASTTWTGRNTIYF; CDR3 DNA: TGTGCCAGCACCACTTGGACAGGGCGGAACACCATATATTTT
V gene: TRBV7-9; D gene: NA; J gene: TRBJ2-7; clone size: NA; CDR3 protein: CASSSGDNYYEQYF; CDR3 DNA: TGTGCCAGCAGCTCAGGGGACAATTACTACGAGCAGTACTTC
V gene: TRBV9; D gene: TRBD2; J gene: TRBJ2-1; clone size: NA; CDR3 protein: CASSLSPHSGGANEQFF; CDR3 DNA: TGTGCCAGCAGCTTATCGCCACACAGCGGGGGGGCTAATGAGCAGTTCTTC
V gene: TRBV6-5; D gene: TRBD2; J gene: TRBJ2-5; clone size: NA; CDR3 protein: CASSWLGGVQETQYF; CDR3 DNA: TGTGCCAGCAGTTGGCTCGGGGGGGTTCAAGAGACCCAGTACTTC
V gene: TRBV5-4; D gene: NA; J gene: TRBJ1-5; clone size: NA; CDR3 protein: CASRGLGLTPVGDQPQHF; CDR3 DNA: TGTGCCAGCAGAGGCCTCGGCTTGACTCCGGTAGGGGATCAGCCCCAGCATTTT
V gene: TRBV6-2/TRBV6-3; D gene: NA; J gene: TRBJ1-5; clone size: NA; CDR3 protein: CASSYRGNLPNQPQHF; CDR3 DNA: TGTGCCAGCAGTTACCGAGGTAACCTCCCAAATCAGCCCCAGCATTTT
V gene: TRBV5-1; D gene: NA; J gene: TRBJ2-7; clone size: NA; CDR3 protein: CASSAHREQYF; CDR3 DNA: TGCGCCAGCAGCGCGCACAGGGAGCAGTACTTC
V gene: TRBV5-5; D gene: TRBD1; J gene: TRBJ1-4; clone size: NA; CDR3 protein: CASSLGQGVFATNEKLFF; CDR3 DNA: TGTGCCAGCAGCCTAGGACAGGGGGTATTTGCAACTAATGAAAAACTGTTTTTT
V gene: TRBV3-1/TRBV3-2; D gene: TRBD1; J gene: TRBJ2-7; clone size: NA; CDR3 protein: CASSPGQGPYEQYF; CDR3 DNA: TGTGCCAGCAGCCCGGGACAGGGCCCCTACGAGCAGTACTTC
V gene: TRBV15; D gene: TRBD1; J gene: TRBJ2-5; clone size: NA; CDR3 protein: CATSRTGRETQYF; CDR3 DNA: TGTGCCACGAGCCGGACAGGGAGGGAGACCCAGTACTTC
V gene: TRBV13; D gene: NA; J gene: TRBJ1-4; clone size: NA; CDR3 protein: CASSLGGRRNEKLFF; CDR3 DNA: TGTGCCAGCAGCTTAGGTGGCAGAAGAAATGAAAAACTGTTTTTT
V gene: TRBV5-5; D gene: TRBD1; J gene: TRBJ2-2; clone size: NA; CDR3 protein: CASSLLEQGVTGELFF; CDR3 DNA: TGTGCCAGCAGCTTGTTGGAACAGGGGGTCACCGGGGAGCTGTTTTTT
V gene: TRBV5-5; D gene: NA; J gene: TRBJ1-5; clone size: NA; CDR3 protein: CASSLFGEALNQPQHF; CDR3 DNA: TGTGCCAGCAGCTTGTTCGGGGAGGCCCTCAATCAGCCCCAGCATTTT
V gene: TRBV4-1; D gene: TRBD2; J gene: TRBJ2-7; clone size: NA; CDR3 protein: CASSQPSGTSGGAYEQYF; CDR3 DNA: TGCGCCAGCAGCCAGCCCTCCGGGACTAGCGGGGGGGCCTACGAGCAGTACTTC
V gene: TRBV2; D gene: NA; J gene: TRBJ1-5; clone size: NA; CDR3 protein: CASSPMGALNQPQHF; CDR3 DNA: TGTGCCAGCAGCCCAATGGGGGCCCTCAATCAGCCCCAGCATTTT
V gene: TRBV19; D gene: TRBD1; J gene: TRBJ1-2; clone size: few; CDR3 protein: CASSDGTVNYGYTF; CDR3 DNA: TGTGCCAGTAGTGACGGGACAGTCAACTATGGCTACACCTTC
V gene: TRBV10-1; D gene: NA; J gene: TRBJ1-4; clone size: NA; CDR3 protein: CASSDQAGGTTNEKLFF; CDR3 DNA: TGCGCCAGCAGTGACCAGGCGGGGGGAACCACTAATGAAAAACTGTTTTTT
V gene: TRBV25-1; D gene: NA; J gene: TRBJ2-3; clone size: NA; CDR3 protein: CASSESGHGNTDTQYF; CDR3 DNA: TGTGCCAGCAGTGAATCTGGACATGGAAACACAGATACGCAGTATTTT
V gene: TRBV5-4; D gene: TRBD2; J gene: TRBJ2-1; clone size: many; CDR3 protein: CASSSSGTRAYSSYNEQFF; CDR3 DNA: TGTGCCAGCAGCTCTTCCGGGACTAGGGCCTATAGCTCCTACAATGAGCAGTTCTTC